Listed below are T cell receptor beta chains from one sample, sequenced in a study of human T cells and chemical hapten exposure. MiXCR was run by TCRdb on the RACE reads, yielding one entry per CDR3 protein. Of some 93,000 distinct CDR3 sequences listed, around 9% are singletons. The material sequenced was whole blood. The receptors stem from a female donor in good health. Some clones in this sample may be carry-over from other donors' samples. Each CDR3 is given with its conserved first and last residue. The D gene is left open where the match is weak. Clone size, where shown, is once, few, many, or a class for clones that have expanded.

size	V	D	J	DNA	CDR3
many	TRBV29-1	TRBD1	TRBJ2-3	TGCAGCGGGGGGACAGTTCAAGGAGATACGCAGTATTTT	CSGGTVQGDTQYF
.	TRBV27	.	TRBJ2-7	TGTGCCAGCAGTTCCCCGGAAATCGCTTACGAGCAGTACTTC	CASSSPEIAYEQYF
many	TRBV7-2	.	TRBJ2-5	TGTGCCAGCAGCTTACAGGGAGAGGGAGAGACCCAGTACTTC	CASSLQGEGETQYF
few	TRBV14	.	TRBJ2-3	TGTGCCAGCAGCCAAGAAAGGACAAGGAGTACGCAGTATTTT	CASSQERTRSTQYF
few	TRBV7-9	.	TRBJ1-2	TGTGCCAGCAGCGTGGCTCAGGGTACGAAGTGGGGCTACACCTTC	CASSVAQGTKWGYTF
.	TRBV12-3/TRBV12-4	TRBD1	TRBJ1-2	TGTGCCAGCAGTCCATATTTCTCCGGGACAGCCGATGGCTACACCTTC	CASSPYFSGTADGYTF
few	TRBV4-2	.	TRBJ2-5	TGTGCCAGCAGCCAAGGATCAACCATGTACCAAGAGACCCAGTACTTC	CASSQGSTMYQETQYF
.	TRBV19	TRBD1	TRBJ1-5	TGTGCCAGTAGTTGGGGGACAGACCCTAATCAGCCCCAGCATTTT	CASSWGTDPNQPQHF
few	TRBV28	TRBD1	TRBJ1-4	TGTGCCAGCATCAACAGGGGGCAAAGGGAAAAACTGTTTTTT	CASINRGQREKLFF
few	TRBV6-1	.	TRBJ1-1	TGTGCCAGCGCGTTCGGGGGTGAAGCTTTCTTT	CASAFGGEAFF
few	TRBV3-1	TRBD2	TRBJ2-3	TGTGCCAGCAGCCAAGATGGGCGGGAGCACACAGATACGCAGTATTTT	CASSQDGREHTDTQYF
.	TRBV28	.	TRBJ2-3	TGTGCCAGCAGTTTTGTGGGCCGAAGCACAGATACGCAGTATTTT	CASSFVGRSTDTQYF